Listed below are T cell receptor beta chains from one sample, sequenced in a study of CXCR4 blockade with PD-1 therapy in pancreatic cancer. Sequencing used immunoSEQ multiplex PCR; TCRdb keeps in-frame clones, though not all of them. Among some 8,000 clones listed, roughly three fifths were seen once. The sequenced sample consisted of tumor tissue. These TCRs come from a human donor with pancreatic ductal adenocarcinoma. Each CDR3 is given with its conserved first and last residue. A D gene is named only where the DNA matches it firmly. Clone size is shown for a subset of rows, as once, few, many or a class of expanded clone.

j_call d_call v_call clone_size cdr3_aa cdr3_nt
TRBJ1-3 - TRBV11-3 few CASSLGPSGNTIYF TGTGCCAGCAGCTTAGGCCCCTCTGGAAACACCATATATTTT
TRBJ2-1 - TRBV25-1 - CASSQGWNEQFF TGTGCCAGCAGTCAAGGTTGGAATGAGCAGTTCTTC
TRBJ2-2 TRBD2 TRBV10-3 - CAISEFAGEGRTGELFF TGTGCCATCAGTGAGTTTGCCGGGGAGGGCCGCACCGGGGAGCTGTTTTTT
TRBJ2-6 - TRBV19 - CASSRKGDSSGANVLTF TGTGCCAGTAGTAGGAAGGGGGATAGCTCTGGGGCCAACGTCCTGACTTTC
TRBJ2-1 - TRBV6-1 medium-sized CASSEASHNEQFF TGTGCCAGCAGTGAAGCTAGCCACAATGAGCAGTTCTTC
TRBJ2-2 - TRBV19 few CASSIGGTGELFF TGTGCCAGTAGTATTGGGGGCACCGGGGAGCTGTTTTTT
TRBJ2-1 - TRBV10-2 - CASSSRTYNEQFF TGCGCCAGCAGTAGTAGGACCTACAATGAGCAGTTCTTC
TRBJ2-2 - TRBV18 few CASSPPSRSDTGELFF TGTGCCAGCTCACCACCGTCCCGATCAGACACCGGGGAGCTGTTTTTT
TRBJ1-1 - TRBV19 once CASRDLMTEAFF TGTGCCAGTAGAGATCTTATGACTGAAGCTTTCTTT
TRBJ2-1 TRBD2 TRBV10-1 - CASQEREGLVKFF TGCGCCAGTCAAGAGCGGGAGGGCCTAGTTAAGTTCTTC
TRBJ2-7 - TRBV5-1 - CASSLRLGGFYEQYF TGCGCCAGCAGCTTGCGTCTCGGGGGTTTCTACGAGCAGTACTTC
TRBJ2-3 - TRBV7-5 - CASSLGSGGASLITDTQYF TGTGCCAGCAGCTTAGGAAGCGGGGGGGCCAGCTTAATAACCGATACGCAGTATTTT
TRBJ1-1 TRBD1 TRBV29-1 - CSVSTGGDTEAFF TGCAGCGTTTCGACAGGGGGGGACACTGAAGCTTTCTTT
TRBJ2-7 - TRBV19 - CASSIGRGRTYEQYF TGTGCCAGTAGTATAGGGAGGGGTCGTACCTACGAGCAGTACTTC
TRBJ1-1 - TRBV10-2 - CASSVLNTEAFF TGCGCTAGCAGTGTTTTGAACACTGAAGCTTTCTTT
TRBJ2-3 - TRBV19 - CASSWASTDTQYF TGTGCCAGTAGTTGGGCGAGCACAGATACGCAGTATTTT
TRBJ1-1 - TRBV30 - CAWSVGGGAFF TGTGCCTGGAGTGTTGGAGGAGGGGCTTTCTTT
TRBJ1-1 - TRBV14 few CASSQGFTTTEAFF TGTGCCAGCAGCCAAGGCTTTACGACGACTGAAGCTTTCTTT
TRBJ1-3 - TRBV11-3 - CASSRKGAGNTIYF TGTGCCAGCAGCCGTAAGGGGGCTGGAAACACCATATATTTT
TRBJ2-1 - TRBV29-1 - CSVEGLAYSYNEQFF TGCAGCGTTGAAGGCCTAGCTTACTCCTACAATGAGCAGTTCTTC
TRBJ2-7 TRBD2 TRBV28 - CASRTSGSIYEQYF TGTGCCAGCAGGACTAGCGGGAGTATCTACGAGCAGTACTTC
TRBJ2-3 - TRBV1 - CTSSEGYPRGHTQYF TGCACCAGCAGCGAGGGCTATCCCAGGGGGCATACGCAGTATTTT
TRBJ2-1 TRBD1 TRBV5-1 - CASSLWTGGENEQFF TGCGCCAGCAGCTTGTGGACAGGGGGAGAGAATGAGCAGTTCTTC
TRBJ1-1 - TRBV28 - CASDKAGMNTEAFF TGTGCCAGCGATAAAGCAGGGATGAACACTGAAGCTTTCTTT